This TCR beta chain was recorded in a study of blood T cell repertoires in COVID-19. The germline gives CDR1 SEHNR, CDR2 FQNEAQ (reference sequence). The CDR3 totals 12 residues. The V end lost 5 bases, the J end lost 8 bases, and 10 bases lay between the germline ends. Using immunoSEQ multiplex PCR, the repertoire was profiled, and TCRdb retains in-frame clones only, with some absent. Among 200,000 to 300,000 clones listed, about four fifths were seen once. The clonotype was recovered from a woman aged 70-85 years with acute or convalescent COVID-19. The chain links TRBV7-9 to TRBJ1-5; D possibly corresponds to TRBD1 (6 bases). The sequenced sample was peripheral blood. CDR3 residues: CASSPDREPQHF. CDR3 in DNA: TGTGCCAGCAGCCCGGACAGAGAGCCCCAGCATTTT.